This TCR beta chain derives from a study of beta chain features in type 1 diabetes. Every bit of the isolated RNA underwent reverse transcription, so sequencing read expressed TCRB transcripts. The protocol was immunoSEQ multiplex PCR, while the TCRdb copy is restricted to in-frame clones and leaves out a portion. The sample has around 160,000 clones, roughly 48% seen once. V was pared by 2 bases and J by 5 bases, with 8 bases of the junction left unmatched. Germline CDR1 reads ENHRY; CDR2 reads SYGVKD. The CDR3 spans 15 residues. This clone was seen only once. What was sequenced was Tregs from blood. This receptor was taken from a man aged 18 to 35 in good health. V gene TRBV10-3 combines with J gene TRBJ1-2; TRBD1 aligns across 7 bases. The CDR3 reads CAISERDSIPYGYTF. As DNA, the CDR3 is TGTGCCATCAGTGAGAGGGACAGTATACCTTATGGCTACACCTTC.